This T cell receptor beta chain was sequenced in a study of cytomegalovirus exposure and HLA in healthy donors. A remark on this clone: Its target is unknown.

Both 60 Vbeta primers and 13 Jbeta primers went into the PCR. Clones were read by immunoSEQ multiplex PCR, and TCRdb kept only the in-frame ones, dropping some. The sample has approximately 100,000 clones, roughly 85% seen once. Study-level results: CMV antigen specificity of three CMV-associated chains was confirmed in vitro. Overall, roughly 170 TCR beta chains were annotated as cytomegalovirus-associated. It was assumed in the presence/absence analyses that sequencing depth was roughly uniform across donors. A likely sequencing artifact accounted for one observed cluster of highly shared sequence variants.

Trimming removed 1 base from V and 4 bases from J; junction bases left unmatched: 3. The length of the CDR3 is 14 residues. Looked up from germline, CDR1 is SGHNT and CDR2 is YYREEE (reference sequence). The genes are TRBV5-4 and TRBJ2-3; the match to TRBD1 covers 7 bases. The clonotype was recovered from a man aged 30 to 39 in good health and CMV-seronegative. The source material was PBMCs. This CDR3 reads CASSLFRGSDTQYF. The CDR3, as DNA: TGTGCCAGCAGCTTGTTCAGGGGGTCAGATACGCAGTATTTT.